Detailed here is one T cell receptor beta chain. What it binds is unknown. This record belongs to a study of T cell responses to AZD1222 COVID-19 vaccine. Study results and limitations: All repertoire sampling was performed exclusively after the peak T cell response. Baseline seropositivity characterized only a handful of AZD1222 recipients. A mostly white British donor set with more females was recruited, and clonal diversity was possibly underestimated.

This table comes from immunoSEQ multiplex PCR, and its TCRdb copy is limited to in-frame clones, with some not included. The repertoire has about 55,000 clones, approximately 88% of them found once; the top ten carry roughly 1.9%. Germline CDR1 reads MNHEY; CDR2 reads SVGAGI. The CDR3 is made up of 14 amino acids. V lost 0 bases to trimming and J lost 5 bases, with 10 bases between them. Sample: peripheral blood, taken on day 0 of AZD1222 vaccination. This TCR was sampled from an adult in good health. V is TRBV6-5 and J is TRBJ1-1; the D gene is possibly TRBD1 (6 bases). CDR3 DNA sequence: TGTGCCAGCAGTTACTCGAGGGGGGGGACTGAAGCTTTCTTT. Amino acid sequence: CASSYSRGGTEAFF.